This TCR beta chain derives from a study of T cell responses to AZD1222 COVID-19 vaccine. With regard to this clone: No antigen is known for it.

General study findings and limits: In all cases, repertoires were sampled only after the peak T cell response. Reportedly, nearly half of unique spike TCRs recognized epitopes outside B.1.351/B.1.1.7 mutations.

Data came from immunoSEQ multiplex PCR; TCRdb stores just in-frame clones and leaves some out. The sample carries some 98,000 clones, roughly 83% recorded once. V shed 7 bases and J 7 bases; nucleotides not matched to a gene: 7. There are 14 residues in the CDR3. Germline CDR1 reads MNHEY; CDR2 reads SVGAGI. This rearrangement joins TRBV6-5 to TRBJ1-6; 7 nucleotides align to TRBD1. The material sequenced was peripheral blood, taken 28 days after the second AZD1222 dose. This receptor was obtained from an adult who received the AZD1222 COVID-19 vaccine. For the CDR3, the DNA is TGTGCCAGCACCCAGGGGGGAGGGAATTCACCCCTCCACTTT. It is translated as CASTQGGGNSPLHF.